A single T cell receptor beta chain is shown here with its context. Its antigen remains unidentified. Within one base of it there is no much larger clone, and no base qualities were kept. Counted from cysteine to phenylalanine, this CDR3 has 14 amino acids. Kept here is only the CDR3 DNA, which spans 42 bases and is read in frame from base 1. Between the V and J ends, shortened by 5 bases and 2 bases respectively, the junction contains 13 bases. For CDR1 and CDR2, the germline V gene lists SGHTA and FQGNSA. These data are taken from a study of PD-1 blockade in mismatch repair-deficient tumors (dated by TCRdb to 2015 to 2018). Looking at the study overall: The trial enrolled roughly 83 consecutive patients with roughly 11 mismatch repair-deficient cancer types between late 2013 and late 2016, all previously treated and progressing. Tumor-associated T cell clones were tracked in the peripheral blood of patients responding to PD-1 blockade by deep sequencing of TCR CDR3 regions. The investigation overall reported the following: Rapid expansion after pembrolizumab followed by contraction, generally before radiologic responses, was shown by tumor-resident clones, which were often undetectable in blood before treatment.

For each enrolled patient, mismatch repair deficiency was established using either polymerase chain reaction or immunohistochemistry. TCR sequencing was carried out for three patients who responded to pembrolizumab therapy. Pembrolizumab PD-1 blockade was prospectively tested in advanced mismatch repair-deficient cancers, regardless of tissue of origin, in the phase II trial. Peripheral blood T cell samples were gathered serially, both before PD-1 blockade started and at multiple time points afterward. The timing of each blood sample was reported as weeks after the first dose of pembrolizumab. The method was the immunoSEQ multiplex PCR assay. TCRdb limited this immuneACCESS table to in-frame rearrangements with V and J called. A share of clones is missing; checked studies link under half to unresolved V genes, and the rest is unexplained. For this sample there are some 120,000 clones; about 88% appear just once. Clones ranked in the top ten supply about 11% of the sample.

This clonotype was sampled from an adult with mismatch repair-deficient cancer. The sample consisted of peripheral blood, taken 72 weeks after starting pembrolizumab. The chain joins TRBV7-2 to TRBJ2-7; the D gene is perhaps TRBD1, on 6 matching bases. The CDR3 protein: CASSPDWGPYEQYF. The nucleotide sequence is TGTGCCAGCAGCCCTGACTGGGGGCCCTACGAGCAGTACTTC. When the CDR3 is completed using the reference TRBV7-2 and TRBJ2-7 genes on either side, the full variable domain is GAGVSQSPSNKVTEKGKDVELRCDPISGHTALYWYRQSLGQGLEFLIYFQGNSAPDKSGLPSDRFSAERTGGSVSTLTIQRTQQEDSAVYLCASSPDWGPYEQYFGPGTRLTVT.